This paragraph covers one T cell receptor beta chain sequence. Its antigen specificity is not known. Base qualities are missing; no much larger clone stands one base away. This specimen belongs to a study of T cell changes during pregnancy in multiple sclerosis (dated by TCRdb to about 2019). Notes on the research overall: The study examined how the T cell repertoire changed over the course of pregnancy in women with multiple sclerosis.

The CDR3 runs 13 residues from the cysteine to the phenylalanine. Of the read, only the CDR3 DNA is kept; its 39 bases are in frame from base 1. The library was built by means of the immunoSEQ multiplex PCR assay. TCRdb re-hosts the immuneACCESS table, in-frame sequences only. Its copies lack some clones; in the studies checked, an unresolved V gene accounts for under half of them, and the cause for the rest is not known. In this sample the table shows 80,000 to 130,000 clones, approximately 94% of which occur a single time. In total, the top ten clones hold around 1.2% of the sample. The chain was built from TRBV12-2 and TRBJ2-2; the DNA was not compared with TRBD2, the D call given in the table. TRBV12-2 is reported as a pseudogene. This specimen consisted of peripheral blood, obtained in the second trimester of pregnancy. This receptor was obtained from a female donor with multiple sclerosis, enrolled in a pregnancy study. The CDR3 region reads CASRRGNTGELFF. Read as DNA, the sequence is TGTGCAAGTCGCCGGGGGAACACCGGGGAGCTGTTTTTT.